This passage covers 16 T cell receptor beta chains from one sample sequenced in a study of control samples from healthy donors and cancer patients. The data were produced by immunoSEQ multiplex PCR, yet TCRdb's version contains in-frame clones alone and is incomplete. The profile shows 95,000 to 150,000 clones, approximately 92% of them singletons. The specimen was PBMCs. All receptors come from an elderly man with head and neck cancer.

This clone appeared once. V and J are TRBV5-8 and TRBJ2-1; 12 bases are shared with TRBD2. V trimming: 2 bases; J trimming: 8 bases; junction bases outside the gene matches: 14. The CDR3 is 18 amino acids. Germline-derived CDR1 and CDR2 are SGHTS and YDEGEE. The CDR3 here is CASSFRALAGGPTDEQFF. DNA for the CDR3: TGTGCCAGCAGCTTCAGGGCCCTAGCGGGAGGGCCTACGGATGAGCAGTTCTTC.

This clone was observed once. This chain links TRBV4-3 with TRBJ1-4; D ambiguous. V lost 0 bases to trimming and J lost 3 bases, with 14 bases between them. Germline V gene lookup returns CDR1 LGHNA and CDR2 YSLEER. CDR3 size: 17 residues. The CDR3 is CASSQDSVAVANEKLFF. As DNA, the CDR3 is TGCGCCAGCAGCCAAGACTCGGTAGCGGTAGCTAATGAAAAACTGTTTTTT.

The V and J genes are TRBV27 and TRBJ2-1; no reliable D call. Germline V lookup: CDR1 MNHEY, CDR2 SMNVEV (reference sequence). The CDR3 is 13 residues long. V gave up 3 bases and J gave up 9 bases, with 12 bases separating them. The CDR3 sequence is CASSFRVSGEQFF. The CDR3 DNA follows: TGTGCCAGCAGTTTCCGGGTTTCGGGTGAGCAGTTCTTC.

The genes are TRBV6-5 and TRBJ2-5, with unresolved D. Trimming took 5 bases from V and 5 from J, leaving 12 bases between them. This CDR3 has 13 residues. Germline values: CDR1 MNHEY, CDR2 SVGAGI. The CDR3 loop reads CASSRSGKETQYF. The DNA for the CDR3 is TGTGCCAGCAGTCGCTCAGGAAAGGAGACCCAGTACTTC.

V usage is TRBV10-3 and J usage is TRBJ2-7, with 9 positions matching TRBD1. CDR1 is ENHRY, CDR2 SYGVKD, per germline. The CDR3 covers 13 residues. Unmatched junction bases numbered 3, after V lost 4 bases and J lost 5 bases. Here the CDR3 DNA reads TGTGCCATCAGTGTGACAGGGGGTAACGAGCAGTACTTC. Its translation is CAISVTGGNEQYF.

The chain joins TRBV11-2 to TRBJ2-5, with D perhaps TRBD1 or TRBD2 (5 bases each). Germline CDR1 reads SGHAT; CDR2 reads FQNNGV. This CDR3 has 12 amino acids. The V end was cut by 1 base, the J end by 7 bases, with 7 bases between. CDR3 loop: CASSLGGVTQYF. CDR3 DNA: TGTGCCAGCAGCTTAGGAGGGGTGACCCAGTACTTC.

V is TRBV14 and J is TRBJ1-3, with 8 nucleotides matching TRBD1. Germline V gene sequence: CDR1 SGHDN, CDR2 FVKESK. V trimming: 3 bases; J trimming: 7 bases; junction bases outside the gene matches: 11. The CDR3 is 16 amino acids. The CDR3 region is CASSQSGQGDANTIYF. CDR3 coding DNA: TGTGCCAGCAGCCAGAGCGGACAGGGAGATGCTAACACCATATATTTT.

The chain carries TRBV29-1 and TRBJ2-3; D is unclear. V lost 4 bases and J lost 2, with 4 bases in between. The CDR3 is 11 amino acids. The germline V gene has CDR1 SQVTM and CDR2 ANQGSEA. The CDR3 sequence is CSVAHTDTQYF. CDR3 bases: TGCAGCGTTGCTCACACAGATACGCAGTATTTT.

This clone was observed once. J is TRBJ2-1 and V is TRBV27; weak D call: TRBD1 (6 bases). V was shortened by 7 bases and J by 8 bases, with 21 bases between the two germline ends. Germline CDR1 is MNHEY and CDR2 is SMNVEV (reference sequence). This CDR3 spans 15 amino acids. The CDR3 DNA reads TGTGCCAGCACCAAGGGGACAACGTCCGGCGATGAGCAGTTCTTC. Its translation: CASTKGTTSGDEQFF.

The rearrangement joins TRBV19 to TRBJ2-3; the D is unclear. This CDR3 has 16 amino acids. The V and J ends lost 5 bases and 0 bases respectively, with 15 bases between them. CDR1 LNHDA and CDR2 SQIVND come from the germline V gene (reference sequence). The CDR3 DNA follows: TGTGCCAGTAGTTCGTTGAAGAGAACTAGCACAGATACGCAGTATTTT. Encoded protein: CASSSLKRTSTDTQYF.

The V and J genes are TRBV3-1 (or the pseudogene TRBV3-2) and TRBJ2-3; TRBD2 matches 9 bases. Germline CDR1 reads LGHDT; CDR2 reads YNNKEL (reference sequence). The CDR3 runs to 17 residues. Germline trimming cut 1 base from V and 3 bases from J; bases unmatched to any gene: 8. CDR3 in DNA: TGTGCCAGCAGCCAAGCGTCTGGCGGGAGGGTTACAGATACGCAGTATTTT. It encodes CASSQASGGRVTDTQYF.

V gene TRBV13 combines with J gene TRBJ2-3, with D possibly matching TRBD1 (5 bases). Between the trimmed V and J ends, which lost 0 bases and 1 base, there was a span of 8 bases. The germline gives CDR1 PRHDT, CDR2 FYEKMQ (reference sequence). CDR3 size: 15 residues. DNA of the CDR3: TGTGCCAGCAGCTTAGGCGTCAGGGGCACAGATACGCAGTATTTT. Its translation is CASSLGVRGTDTQYF.

The CDR3 DNA sequence: TGTGCCAGCAGCTGGACAGGGATAGGCGAGCAGTACTTC. This gives the protein CASSWTGIGEQYF. The chain links TRBV5-4 to TRBJ2-7; TRBD1 matches at 8 bases. The germline CDR1 and CDR2 sequences are SGHNT and YYREEE (reference sequence). V was pared by 3 bases and J by 6 bases, with 5 bases of the junction left unmatched. The CDR3 totals 13 residues.

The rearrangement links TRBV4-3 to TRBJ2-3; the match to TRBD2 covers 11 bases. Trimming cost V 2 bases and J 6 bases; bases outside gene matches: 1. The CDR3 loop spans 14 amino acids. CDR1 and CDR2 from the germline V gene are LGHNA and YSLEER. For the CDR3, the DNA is TGCGCCAGCAGCCAACGGACTAGCGGGGATACGCAGTATTTT. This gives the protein CASSQRTSGDTQYF.

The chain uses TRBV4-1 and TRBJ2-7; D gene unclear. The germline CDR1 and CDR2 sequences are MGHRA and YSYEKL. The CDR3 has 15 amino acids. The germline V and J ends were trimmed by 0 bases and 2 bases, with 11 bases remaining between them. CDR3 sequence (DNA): TGCGCCAGCAGCCAAGAGATCGGCCAGCCCTACGAGCAGTACTTC. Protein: CASSQEIGQPYEQYF.

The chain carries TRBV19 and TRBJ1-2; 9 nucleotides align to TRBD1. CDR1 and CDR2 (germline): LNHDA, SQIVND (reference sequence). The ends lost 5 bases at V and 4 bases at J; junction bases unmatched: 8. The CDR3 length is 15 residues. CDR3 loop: CASSVGQGLGYGYTF. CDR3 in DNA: TGTGCCAGTAGTGTGGGACAGGGCTTGGGCTATGGCTACACCTTC.